The 25 T cell receptor beta chains listed next were all sequenced from one sample in a study of cytomegalovirus exposure and HLA in healthy donors. The assay was immunoSEQ multiplex PCR, and TCRdb's table has in-frame clones only and misses some. The repertoire holds 150,000 to 200,000 clones, with about 80% as singletons. The specimen was PBMCs. The origin of the receptors is a man aged 18 to 30 in good health and CMV-seropositive.

The J gene is TRBJ2-3, the V gene TRBV5-1; 8 nucleotides match TRBD1. V gave up 3 bases and J gave up 8 bases; unmatched junction bases: 8. The CDR3 extends over 14 amino acids. Germline-derived CDR1 and CDR2 are SGHRS and YFSETQ. CDR3 amino acids: CASSSDRVGGTQYF. The CDR3 DNA reads as TGCGCCAGCAGCTCGGACAGGGTTGGGGGTACGCAGTATTTT.

This clone was seen a handful of times. The chain employs TRBV2 and TRBJ2-1; D gene unclear. Germline V gives CDR1 SNHLY, CDR2 FYNNEI. This CDR3 region has 11 residues. V was pared by 7 bases and J by 7 bases, with 8 bases between. CDR3 bases: TGTGCCAGCACCGACTTGAATGAGCAGTTCTTC. This sequence encodes CASTDLNEQFF.

This clone occurred a few times. V usage is TRBV2 and J usage is TRBJ1-1; D is unclear. Trimming left V 10 bases short and J 6 bases short, with 12 bases between. This CDR3 has 11 amino acids. From germline, CDR1 is SNHLY and CDR2 FYNNEI. CDR3: CATSYESEAFF. The CDR3 DNA reads TGTGCCACATCTTACGAGTCTGAAGCTTTCTTT.

The V and J genes are TRBV28 and TRBJ1-2; D is ambiguous. V lost 8 bases and J 4 bases, leaving 14 bases between the germline ends. Germline CDR1 reads MDHEN; CDR2 reads SYDVKM. This CDR3 spans 13 amino acids. The CDR3 here is CASLDGRSYGYTF. The CDR3 coding sequence is TGTGCCAGCCTCGACGGCCGGAGCTATGGCTACACCTTC.

The rearrangement links TRBV6-5 to TRBJ1-4; D ambiguous. Trimming left V 7 bases short and J 2 bases short, with 14 bases between. Looked up from germline, CDR1 is MNHEY and CDR2 is SVGAGI. CDR3 length: 15 residues. This CDR3 reads CASKRLRATNEKLFF. The CDR3 nucleotides are TGTGCCAGCAAGAGATTGAGGGCTACTAATGAAAAACTGTTTTTT.

This clone came up a few times. The gene calls are TRBV7-9 and TRBJ2-7, with TRBD1 matching 7 bases. The junction had 9 bases not matched to a gene; V was cut back by 5 bases and J by 2 bases. Germline CDR1 SEHNR, CDR2 FQNEAQ (reference sequence). The length of the CDR3 is 15 residues. The CDR3 nucleotides read TGTGCCAGCAGCACCGGGACAGTGTCCCCCTACGAGCAGTACTTC. Translated, it gives CASSTGTVSPYEQYF.

The rearrangement uses TRBV7-3 and TRBJ1-2; 7 positions agree with TRBD1. V lost 5 bases to trimming and J lost 2 bases; unmatched junction nucleotides: 17. This CDR3 has 18 residues. Germline values: CDR1 SGHTA, CDR2 FQGTGA. CDR3 DNA sequence: TGTGCCAGCAGCCCCGACTCTAAGCCGACAGGGCCGAACTATGGCTACACCTTC. Residues: CASSPDSKPTGPNYGYTF.

This clone appeared a single time. V is TRBV10-2 and J is TRBJ2-7, with TRBD2 as a possible D gene (5 bases). V was clipped by 5 bases and J by 3 bases, with 11 bases between them. Germline V gives CDR1 WSHSY, CDR2 SAAADI. This CDR3 region has 13 residues. The CDR3 DNA sequence: TGCGCCAGCAGTTACGGTACTAGCTACGAGCAGTACTTC. It translates to CASSYGTSYEQYF.

In this sample, this clone turned up once. The CDR3 sequence: CASGGEWEGSSNEQFF. CDR3 sequence (DNA): TGTGCCAGCGGGGGGGAGTGGGAGGGTTCATCCAATGAGCAGTTCTTC. V and J are TRBV25-1 and TRBJ2-1, with TRBD2 identical over 7 bases. The germline CDR1 and CDR2 sequences are MGHDK and SYGVNS. The CDR3 is 16 amino acids. The V gene end was trimmed by 8 bases and the J gene end by 6 bases; junction bases not matched to a gene: 16.

The chain couples TRBV7-8 to TRBJ1-1; perhaps TRBD1 as D (5 bases). The V and J ends lost 5 bases and 1 base respectively, with 11 bases between them. The V gene's germline CDR1 is SGHVS and CDR2 FQNEAQ. The CDR3 has 14 amino acids. For the CDR3, the DNA is TGTGCCAGCAGCCGGTTGACAGCGAACACTGAAGCTTTCTTT. This gives the protein CASSRLTANTEAFF.

The rearrangement links TRBV4-3 to TRBJ2-7, with D tentatively TRBD2 (5 bases). The CDR3 is 14 amino acids. Germline CDR1 and CDR2: LGHNA and YSLEER. V was shortened by 1 base and J by 0 bases, with 7 bases between the two germline ends. The CDR3 nucleotides read TGCGCCAGCAGCCAAGGGCGGGTCTCCTACGAGCAGTACTTC. This sequence encodes CASSQGRVSYEQYF.

The chain couples TRBV18 to TRBJ2-7, with 8 bases matching TRBD1. Germline assignment: CDR1 KGHSH and CDR2 LQKENI. With 6 bases clipped from V and 2 bases from J, the junction kept 9 bases outside the gene matches. This CDR3 is built from 15 residues. In DNA, the CDR3 is TGTGCCAGCTCGAATGCCCAGGGGGCAACCTACGAGCAGTACTTC. Amino acids: CASSNAQGATYEQYF.

J is TRBJ2-1 and V is TRBV19; maybe TRBD2 (6 bases). V lost 6 bases and J lost 3, with 12 bases in between. This CDR3 is 14 amino acids long. In germline, CDR1 is LNHDA, CDR2 SQIVND (reference sequence). The CDR3 protein is CASRSGGGYNEQFF. The CDR3 coding sequence is TGTGCCAGTAGGTCCGGGGGAGGCTACAATGAGCAGTTCTTC.

This chain joins TRBV2 and TRBJ2-3; 12 nucleotides match TRBD2. Germline V gives CDR1 SNHLY, CDR2 FYNNEI. This CDR3 has 18 amino acids. The V segment lost 8 bases and the J segment 3 bases; nucleotides outside the gene matches: 15. CDR3 coding DNA: TGTGCCAGCCGCCCTCTGGTCAAACTAGCGGGAGGTACAGATACGCAGTATTTT. Translation: CASRPLVKLAGGTDTQYF.

CDR3: CASSRTVNLGELFF. CDR3 sequence (DNA): TGTGCCAGCAGTAGGACAGTCAATTTGGGGGAGCTGTTTTTT. This chain links TRBV27 with TRBJ2-2, with a tentative D call TRBD1 (6 bases). The CDR3 runs 14 residues. Trimming stripped 5 bases from V and 8 bases from J, with 15 bases between. The germline V gene encodes CDR1 MNHEY and CDR2 SMNVEV (reference sequence).

V and J are TRBV25-1 and TRBJ2-7; 8 nucleotides agree with TRBD2. The CDR3 is 14 amino acids. V was clipped by 3 bases and J by 2 bases; unmatched bases: 3. Germline-derived CDR1 and CDR2 are MGHDK and SYGVNS. Written as DNA, the CDR3 is TGTGCCAGCAGTGACACGGGGGGGGCCTACGAGCAGTACTTC. Protein sequence: CASSDTGGAYEQYF.

In the case of this clone: Given a much more abundant clone one base away, this may be a read error. The rearrangement uses TRBV10-3 and TRBJ2-3; 10 positions agree with TRBD2. CDR1 is ENHRY and CDR2 is SYGVKD in the germline V gene. J lost 1 base, V lost 2 bases, and 0 bases had no gene match. The length of the CDR3 is 15 residues. The CDR3 sequence: CAISEGLAGTDTQYF. The CDR3 DNA follows: TGTGCCATCAGTGAGGGACTAGCGGGCACAGATACGCAGTATTTT.

This clone has a handful of counts. The DNA of the CDR3 is TGTGCCTGGAGTGTATTACAGTCGGGGGTTGGCTACACCTTC. Translating it yields CAWSVLQSGVGYTF. The chain combines TRBV30 with TRBJ1-2, with a tentative D call TRBD1 (5 bases). V gave up 0 bases and J gave up 7 bases, with 15 bases separating them. The length of the CDR3 is 14 residues. CDR1 and CDR2 from the germline V gene are GTSNPN and SVGIG (reference sequence).

This rearrangement joins TRBV7-9 to TRBJ1-5, with 8 bases identical to TRBD1. V lost 5 bases and J lost 5; bases outside the gene matches: 5. The CDR3 has 14 amino acids. Germline V gene data show CDR1 as SEHNR and CDR2 as FQNEAQ (reference sequence). CDR3 bases: TGTGCCAGCAGCGCAGGGGGCTTAGATCAGCCCCAGCATTTT. This sequence encodes CASSAGGLDQPQHF.

The CDR3 DNA follows: TGTGCCAGCAGTTCCCAACAGGGGAGCTCCTACAATGAGCAGTTCTTC. This codes for CASSSQQGSSYNEQFF. The chain carries TRBV27 and TRBJ2-1; 7 nucleotides agree with TRBD1. Germline V CDR1 and CDR2: MNHEY, SMNVEV (reference sequence). The V and J ends lost 4 bases and 0 bases, in that order; junction bases with no gene match: 6. The CDR3 consists of 16 residues.

V and J are TRBV6-1 and TRBJ2-2; perhaps TRBD1 as D (6 bases). There are 15 residues in the CDR3. V lost 6 bases to trimming and J lost 5 bases, with 16 bases between them. Germline-derived CDR1 and CDR2 are MNHNS and SASEGT. The chain's CDR3 is CASSRNRVETGELFF. The DNA of the CDR3 is TGTGCCAGCAGCCGAAACAGGGTCGAGACCGGGGAGCTGTTTTTT.

CDR3 protein: CAWSAVNPEAFF. CDR3 DNA: TGTGCCTGGAGTGCAGTTAACCCTGAAGCTTTCTTT. The chain is built from TRBV30 and TRBJ1-1; D uncertain. CDR1 is GTSNPN and CDR2 is SVGIG in the germline V gene (reference sequence). V gave up 1 base and J gave up 6 bases, with 9 bases separating them. CDR3 length: 12 residues.

This chain connects TRBV30 to TRBJ2-3; 9 nucleotides line up with TRBD1. This CDR3 region has 15 residues. V was clipped by 0 bases and J by 5 bases; unmatched bases: 6. The germline V gene encodes CDR1 GTSNPN and CDR2 SVGIG (reference sequence). CDR3 bases: TGTGCCTGGAGTGTACGGGGACAGGGACTAGATACGCAGTATTTT. It translates to CAWSVRGQGLDTQYF.

CDR3 in amino acids: CASRPTSGSISEQYF. The CDR3 nucleotides are TGTGCCAGCAGGCCGACTAGCGGGAGCATCAGCGAGCAGTACTTC. The chain carries TRBV5-4 and TRBJ2-7, with TRBD2 matching over 12 bases. The CDR3 length is 15 residues. Trimming removed 5 bases from V and 6 bases from J; junction bases left unmatched: 9. Germline-derived CDR1 and CDR2 are SGHNT and YYREEE (reference sequence).

This clone was found once. The V and J genes are TRBV9 and TRBJ2-3, with TRBD1 matching over 8 bases. V lost 3 bases and J lost 10; bases outside the gene matches: 7. Germline V gene lookup returns CDR1 SGDLS and CDR2 YYNGEE. The CDR3 has 13 amino acids. In DNA, the CDR3 is TGTGCCAGCAGCGCCCTGACAGGGGAGGCGCAGTATTTT. Its protein product is CASSALTGEAQYF. Based on the CDR3 plus reference TRBV9 and TRBJ2-3, the full variable domain is DSGVTQTPKHLITATGQRVTLRCSPRSGDLSVYWYQQSLDQGLQFLIQYYNGEERAKGNILERFSAQQFPDLHSELNLSSLELGDSALYFCASSALTGEAQYFGPGTRLTVL.